This T cell receptor beta chain was documented in a study of naive and memory T cell subsets. Blood and skin TCR RNA was reverse transcribed with alpha and beta constant primers. Ligated cDNA underwent four rounds of PCR with nested alpha and beta constant region primers and SP2. TCRdb re-called the 5' RACE reads with MiXCR, one entry per CDR3 protein. The sample carries over 25,000 distinct CDR3 sequences, under 30% recorded once. There are many counts of this clonotype. The CDR3 is made up of 11 amino acids. CDR1 and CDR2 from the germline V gene are MNHNY and SVGAGI (reference sequence). V was clipped by 2 bases and J by 7 bases, with 3 bases between them. Adult healthy volunteers gave 2.5 ml peripheral blood for whole-blood RNA. The library had UMIs added by 3' ligation of an oligonucleotide to TCR cDNA. Cells were not sorted; total RNA input targeted about 1 to 1,100 ng.

This sequence originates from a female donor in good health. The V gene is TRBV6-6, the J gene TRBJ1-3; D unclear. Written as DNA, the CDR3 is TGTGCCAGCAGTTACCGGAACACCATATATTTT. Residues: CASSYRNTIYF.